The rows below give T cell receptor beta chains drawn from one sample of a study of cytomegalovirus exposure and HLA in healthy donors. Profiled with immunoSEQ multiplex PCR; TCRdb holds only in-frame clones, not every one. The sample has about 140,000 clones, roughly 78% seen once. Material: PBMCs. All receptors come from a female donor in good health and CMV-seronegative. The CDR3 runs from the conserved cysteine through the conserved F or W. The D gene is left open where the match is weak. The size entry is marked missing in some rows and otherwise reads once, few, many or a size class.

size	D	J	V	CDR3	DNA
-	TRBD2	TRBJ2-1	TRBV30	CAWKLAGNEQFF	TGTGCCTGGAAACTAGCGGGGAATGAGCAGTTCTTC
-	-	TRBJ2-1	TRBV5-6	CASSLWHREQFF	TGTGCCAGCAGCTTGTGGCACAGAGAGCAGTTCTTC
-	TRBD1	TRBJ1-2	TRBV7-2	CASSPTGGGRATF	TGTGCCAGCAGCCCAACAGGGGGAGGCCGAGCCACCTTC
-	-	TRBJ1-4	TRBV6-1	CASSGWENRAEKLFF	TGTGCCAGCAGTGGATGGGAGAATCGGGCTGAAAAACTGTTTTTT
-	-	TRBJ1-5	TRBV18	CASSPVEGYNQPQHF	TGTGCCAGCTCACCGGTGGAGGGGTACAATCAGCCCCAGCATTTT
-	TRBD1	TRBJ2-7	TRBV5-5	CASSPGQPVSYEQYF	TGTGCCAGCAGCCCGGGACAGCCCGTCTCCTACGAGCAGTACTTC
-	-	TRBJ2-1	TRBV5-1	CASSLAGSRNEQFF	TGCGCCAGCAGCTTGGCCGGGAGTAGAAATGAGCAGTTCTTC
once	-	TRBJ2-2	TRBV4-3	CASSQENRLRGTGELFF	TGCGCCAGCAGCCAAGAAAATCGGCTGCGAGGCACCGGGGAGCTGTTTTTT
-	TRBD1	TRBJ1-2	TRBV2	CASSPQQGAPPGYTF	TGTGCCAGCAGTCCTCAACAGGGGGCTCCACCTGGCTACACCTTC
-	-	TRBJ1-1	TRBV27	CASSFRRGGTEAFF	TGTGCCAGCAGTTTCCGTCGGGGGGGCACTGAAGCTTTCTTT
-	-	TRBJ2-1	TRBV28	CASSRTRNEQFF	TGTGCCAGCAGCCGTACACGCAATGAGCAGTTCTTC
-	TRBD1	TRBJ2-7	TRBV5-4	CAGSLSLGQGPYEQYF	TGTGCCGGCAGCTTATCTCTGGGACAGGGCCCGTACGAGCAGTACTTC
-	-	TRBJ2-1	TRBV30	CAWSRGGPEQFF	TGTGCCTGGAGTAGGGGAGGCCCCGAGCAGTTCTTC
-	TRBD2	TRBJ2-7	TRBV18	CASSPSSRGGTYEQYF	TGTGCCAGCTCACCTAGTTCCCGGGGGGGGACCTACGAGCAGTACTTC
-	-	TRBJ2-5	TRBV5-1	CASSPRGASGSFQETQYF	TGCGCCAGCAGCCCACGGGGTGCGAGCGGAAGCTTCCAAGAGACCCAGTACTTC
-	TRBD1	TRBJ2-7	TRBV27	CASSWTATGASYEQYF	TGTGCCAGCAGTTGGACCGCAACAGGGGCTTCCTACGAGCAGTACTTC
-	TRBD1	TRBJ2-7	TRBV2	CASSSTGTASEQYF	TGTGCCAGCAGCTCCACTGGGACAGCTTCGGAGCAGTACTTC
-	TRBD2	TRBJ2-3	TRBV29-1	CSVDGVIGRGGGKDTQYF	TGCAGCGTTGATGGGGTAATCGGGCGGGGGGGCGGAAAAGATACGCAGTATTTT
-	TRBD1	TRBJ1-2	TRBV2	CASSSPGQGPYGYPF	TGTGCCAGCAGTTCCCCGGGACAGGGTCCCTATGGCTACCCCTTC
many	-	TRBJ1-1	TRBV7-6	CASSKQENTEAFF	TGTGCCAGCAGCAAACAGGAGAACACTGAAGCTTTCTTT
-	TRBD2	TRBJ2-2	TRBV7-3	CASSPDPLAGALGGELFF	TGTGCCAGCAGCCCCGACCCTCTGGCGGGAGCCCTGGGCGGGGAGCTGTTTTTT
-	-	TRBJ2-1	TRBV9	CASSPYFPETAYNEQFF	TGTGCCAGCAGCCCCTACTTTCCTGAAACGGCCTACAATGAGCAGTTCTTC
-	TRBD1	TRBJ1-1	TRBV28	CASSRETGRLNTEAFF	TGTGCCAGCAGCCGTGAGACAGGGCGCCTGAACACTGAAGCTTTCTTT
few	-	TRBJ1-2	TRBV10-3	CAISAGFGYTF	TGTGCCATCAGCGCGGGGTTTGGCTACACCTTC
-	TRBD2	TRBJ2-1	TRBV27	CASSLRTSGRDNEQFF	TGTGCCAGCAGTCTCCGGACTAGCGGGAGGGACAATGAGCAGTTCTTC
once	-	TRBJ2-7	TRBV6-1	CASRQSYEQYF	TGTGCCAGTAGACAAAGCTACGAGCAGTACTTC
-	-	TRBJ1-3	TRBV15	CATSRPRFGLGNTIYF	TGTGCCACCAGCAGACCGCGTTTTGGTCTCGGAAACACCATATATTTT
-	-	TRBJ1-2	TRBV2	CASSVAVANYGYPF	TGTGCCAGCAGTGTAGCAGTTGCTAACTATGGCTACCCCTTC
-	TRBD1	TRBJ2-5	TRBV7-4	CASSLRTGLDFTETQYF	TGTGCCAGCAGCTTAAGGACAGGGTTGGATTTTACCGAGACCCAGTACTTC
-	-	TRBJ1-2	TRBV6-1	CASTREIDYGYTF	TGTGCCAGCACCCGGGAGATCGACTATGGCTACACCTTC
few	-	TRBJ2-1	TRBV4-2	CASSVRDSSNEQFF	TGTGCCAGCAGCGTCCGGGACTCGTCCAATGAGCAGTTCTTC
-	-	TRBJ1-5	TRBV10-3	CAISESRQGSNQPQHF	TGTGCCATCAGTGAGTCAAGGCAGGGAAGCAATCAGCCCCAGCATTTT
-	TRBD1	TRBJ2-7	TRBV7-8	CASSDRRGTGGSYEQYF	TGTGCCAGCAGCGACCGCCGCGGGACAGGGGGCTCCTACGAGCAGTACTTC
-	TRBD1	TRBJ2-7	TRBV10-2	CASSPGQGGYEQYF	TGCGCCAGCAGTCCTGGACAGGGAGGTTACGAGCAGTACTTC
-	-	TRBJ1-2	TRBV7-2	CASSLALTSTNYGYTF	TGTGCCAGCAGCTTAGCGCTAACTTCCACCAACTATGGCTACACCTTC
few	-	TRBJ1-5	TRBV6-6	CASSSTSNQPQHF	TGTGCCAGCAGTTCGACAAGTAATCAGCCCCAGCATTTT
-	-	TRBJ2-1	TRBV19	CASSTYSSYNEQFF	TGTGCCAGTAGTACGTACAGTTCCTACAATGAGCAGTTCTTC
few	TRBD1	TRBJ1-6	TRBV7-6	CASSSWTGGLPGSPLHF	TGTGCCAGCAGCTCCTGGACAGGGGGCCTGCCGGGGTCACCCCTCCACTTT
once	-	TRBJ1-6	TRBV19	CASSMSSYNSPLHF	TGTGCCAGTAGTATGTCATCCTATAATTCACCCCTCCACTTT
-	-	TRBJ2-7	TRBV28	CASYRTGALEQYF	TGTGCCAGCTATCGAACGGGAGCGCTCGAGCAGTACTTC
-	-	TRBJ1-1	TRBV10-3	CAISESGWTEAFF	TGTGCCATCAGTGAATCGGGATGGACTGAAGCTTTCTTT
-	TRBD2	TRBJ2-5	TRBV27	CASSLSRPRPSGGLRQETQYF	TGTGCCAGCAGTTTATCGCGGCCGAGACCTAGCGGGGGGCTGAGACAAGAGACCCAGTACTTC
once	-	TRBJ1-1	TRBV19	CASIPPGVANTEAFF	TGTGCCAGTATCCCGCCAGGGGTTGCGAACACTGAAGCTTTCTTT
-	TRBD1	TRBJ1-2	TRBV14	CASSLTGGRGTGYGYTF	TGTGCCAGCAGCCTGACAGGGGGAAGAGGGACTGGGTATGGCTACACCTTC
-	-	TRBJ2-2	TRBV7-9	CSSSPKGRLNTGELFF	TGTTCCAGCAGCCCTAAAGGGAGGTTGAACACCGGGGAGCTGTTTTTT
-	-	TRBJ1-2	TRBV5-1	CASRSGISHYGYTF	TGCGCCAGCAGGTCAGGGATATCCCACTATGGCTACACCTTC
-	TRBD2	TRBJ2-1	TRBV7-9	CASSFVASGSSNEQFF	TGTGCCAGCAGCTTCGTTGCTAGCGGGAGTAGCAATGAGCAGTTCTTC
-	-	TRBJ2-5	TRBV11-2	CASSLEFGARGGETQYF	TGTGCCAGCAGCTTAGAGTTTGGGGCGAGAGGTGGAGAGACCCAGTACTTC
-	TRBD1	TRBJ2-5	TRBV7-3	CASSLTTGGTQYF	TGTGCCAGCAGCTTAACTACAGGGGGGACCCAGTACTTC
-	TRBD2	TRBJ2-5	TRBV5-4	CASSKLAGEETQYF	TGTGCCAGCAGCAAATTAGCGGGAGAAGAGACCCAGTACTTC
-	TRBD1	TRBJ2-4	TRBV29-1	CSVATGTGGFGKNIQYF	TGCAGCGTTGCGACCGGGACAGGGGGCTTCGGCAAAAACATTCAGTACTTC
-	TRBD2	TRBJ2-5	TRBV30	CAWSREVAGSKETQYF	TGTGCCTGGAGTAGAGAGGTAGCGGGAAGTAAAGAGACCCAGTACTTC
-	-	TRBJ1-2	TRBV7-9	CASSLGGPFYGYTF	TGTGCCAGCAGCTTGGGGGGGCCATTTTATGGCTACACCTTC